Described below is a single T cell receptor (beta chain) sequence and its context. The data derive from a study of PD-L1 blockade in urothelial cancer. Study as a whole: Patients' atezolizumab regimen, 1,200 mg intravenously every 3 weeks, began around 2014. Typically, measured as a median, blood samples had 140,000 or so T cells.

Added to each PCR by spiking were synthetic TCR analog templates. Clones were read by immunoSEQ multiplex PCR, and TCRdb kept only the in-frame ones, dropping some. In the table there are 45,000 to 65,000 clones, around 82% of which are singletons. The V end was cut by 4 bases, the J end by 8 bases, with 18 bases between. Germline lookup yields CDR1 SGHDT and CDR2 YYEEEE. The CDR3 runs to 14 residues. The TCR comes from a man aged 35-49 years with urothelial cancer. Material: PBMCs, obtained around atezolizumab (anti-PD-L1) treatment. The chain recombines TRBV5-6 with TRBJ1-2; D possibly corresponds to TRBD1 (6 bases). The CDR3: CASSPNQGPGGYTF. CDR3 nucleotide sequence: TGTGCCAGCAGCCCGAATCAGGGGCCGGGGGGCTACACCTTC.